This T cell receptor (beta chain) originates from a study of blood T cells in healthy people across ages. The CDR3 extends over 17 amino acids. V was shortened by 3 bases and J by 0 bases, with 16 bases between the two germline ends. Sample-barcoded 5' priming and a J-beta primer mix drove a second PCR of about 6 to 12 cycles. One entry per CDR3 protein, called by TCRdb with MiXCR from the 5' RACE reads. Among fewer than 1,200,000 distinct CDR3 sequences, about 23% were seen once, and the ten largest hold approximately 0.75%. This same sample was also taken into another study, of T cells of mothers and their children. That source reports: Across the analysis, no persistent microchimeric T cell clones were detected.

Material: blood. This clonotype was sampled from a girl aged 2 to 9 in good health. The chain couples TRBV5-3 to TRBJ1-5; D is uncertain. TRBV5-3 is placed among ORFs of uncertain function. This CDR3 is CARSSRPRRYSNQPQHF. The DNA of the CDR3 is TGTGCCAGAAGCTCCAGGCCCAGGAGGTATAGCAATCAGCCCCAGCATTTT.